This TCR beta chain is drawn from a study of blood T cell repertoires in COVID-19. The CDR3 loop spans 15 amino acids. V lost 1 base to trimming and J lost 4 bases; unmatched junction nucleotides: 6. Germline CDR1 is SEHNR and CDR2 is FQNEAQ (reference sequence). This clone was recorded a few times. Assay: immunoSEQ multiplex PCR; the TCRdb copy retains only in-frame clones and omits some. The sample includes 70,000 to 90,000 clones, roughly 80% of them seen just once. The sequence was collected from an older woman with acute or convalescent COVID-19. Sequencing was carried out using peripheral blood. The V call is TRBV7-9, the J call TRBJ2-5; the match to TRBD1 covers 7 bases. The CDR3 coding sequence is TGTGCCAGCAGCTTAGGCTTACGGACAGGAGAGACCCAGTACTTC. It specifies CASSLGLRTGETQYF.